This TCR beta chain derives from a study of cytotoxic CD8 clonotypes in ibrutinib-treated CLL. Study at large: Among responders, roughly 25 were partial and 2 complete; after median around 68 months, approximately 15 stayed remitted and approximately 12 progressed.

Germline CDR1 reads SGDLS; CDR2 reads YYNGEE. V gave up 3 bases and J gave up 5 bases; unmatched junction bases: 7. This CDR3 spans 14 amino acids. Some clones are missing from TCRdb's copy, which holds only in-frame ones; the method was immunoSEQ multiplex PCR. The sample carries about 60,000 clones, 55% to 65% recorded once. The sample holds a few counts of this clone. This TCR was sampled from a human donor with chronic lymphocytic leukemia. The source was PBMCs, collected after 24 months of ibrutinib treatment. The J gene is TRBJ1-1, the V gene TRBV9, with 7 bases that match TRBD1. The CDR3 here is CASSEGTVWTEAFF. In nucleotides, the CDR3 is TGTGCCAGCAGCGAGGGGACAGTTTGGACTGAAGCTTTCTTT.